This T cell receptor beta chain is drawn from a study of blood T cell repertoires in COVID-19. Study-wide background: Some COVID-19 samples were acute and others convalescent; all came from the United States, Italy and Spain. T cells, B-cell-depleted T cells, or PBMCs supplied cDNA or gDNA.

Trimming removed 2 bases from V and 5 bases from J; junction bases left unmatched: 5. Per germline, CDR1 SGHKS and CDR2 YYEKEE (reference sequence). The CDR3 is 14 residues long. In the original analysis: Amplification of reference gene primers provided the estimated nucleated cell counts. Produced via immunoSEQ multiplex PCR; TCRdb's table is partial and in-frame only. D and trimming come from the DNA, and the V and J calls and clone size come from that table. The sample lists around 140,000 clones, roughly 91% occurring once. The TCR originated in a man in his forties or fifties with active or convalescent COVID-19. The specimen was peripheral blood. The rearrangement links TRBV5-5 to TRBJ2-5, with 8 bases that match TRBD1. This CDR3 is CASSLVQGVETQYF. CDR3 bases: TGTGCCAGCAGCTTAGTACAGGGGGTGGAGACCCAGTACTTC.